These 6 T cell receptor beta chains were sequenced from one sample in a study of chemoradiotherapy in HPV16-positive cancers. TCRdb's copy holds only in-frame clones and misses some; the assay was immunoSEQ multiplex PCR. The data hold 25,000 to 35,000 clones, with 88% observed a single time. This material consisted of blood, taken from a patient who underwent chemoradiotherapy. Receptors originate from a human donor with HPV-associated anogenital cancer.

The DNA for the CDR3 is TGTGCCACCAGCAGCGGGACAGCGCGAATTTCGAGACTGTTTTTT. It encodes CATSSGTARISRLFF. The chain is built from TRBV15 and TRBJ1-4, with 7 bases identical to TRBD1. CDR3 length: 15 amino acids. The germline V gene encodes CDR1 LNHNV and CDR2 YYDKDF (reference sequence). The V segment lost 3 bases and the J segment 13 bases; nucleotides outside the gene matches: 14.

This sequence joins TRBV10-3 and TRBJ2-3, with a possible D match to TRBD2 (5 bases). This CDR3 comprises 15 residues. The germline V gene encodes CDR1 ENHRY and CDR2 SYGVKD. The V end was cut by 6 bases, the J end by 0 bases, with 13 bases between. CDR3 bases: TGTGCCATCAGGGAAACTAGTACCAGCACAGATACGCAGTATTTT. This encodes CAIRETSTSTDTQYF.

The chain employs TRBV5-1 and TRBJ2-5, with D uncertain. The CDR3 totals 12 residues. Germline CDR1 reads SGHRS; CDR2 reads YFSETQ. Trimming removed 4 bases at V and 0 bases at J, with 4 bases between. CDR3 protein: CASSLDQETQYF. In nucleotides, the CDR3 is TGCGCCAGCAGCCTGGACCAAGAGACCCAGTACTTC.

This clone was counted only a few times. The chain combines TRBV4-1 with TRBJ1-3; D gene uncertain. This CDR3 comprises 15 residues. Trimming shortened V by 1 base and J by 0 bases, and 7 bases separated the two germline ends. The germline CDR1 and CDR2 sequences are MGHRA and YSYEKL. CDR3 sequence: CASSQVLGSGNTIYF. The DNA for the CDR3 is TGCGCCAGCAGCCAAGTTTTGGGCTCTGGAAACACCATATATTTT.

This chain joins TRBV6-1 and TRBJ2-2; the D is unclear. Looked up from germline, CDR1 is MNHNS and CDR2 is SASEGT. V dropped 7 bases and J dropped 5 bases, with 14 bases sitting between them. There are 14 residues in the CDR3. CDR3 nucleotides: TGTGCCAGCAAATCCACGGCGGTTACCGGGGAGCTGTTTTTT. As protein: CASKSTAVTGELFF.

The rearrangement uses TRBV27 and TRBJ1-1; no clear D gene. The CDR3 spans 18 residues. Germline V gene lookup returns CDR1 MNHEY and CDR2 SMNVEV (reference sequence). With 5 bases removed from V and 1 base from J, the gap between germline ends came to 23 bases. CDR3 coding DNA: TGTGCCAGCAGTCCTTCGGGATGGTCGCCAGACCCGAACACTGAAGCTTTCTTT. Its protein product is CASSPSGWSPDPNTEAFF.